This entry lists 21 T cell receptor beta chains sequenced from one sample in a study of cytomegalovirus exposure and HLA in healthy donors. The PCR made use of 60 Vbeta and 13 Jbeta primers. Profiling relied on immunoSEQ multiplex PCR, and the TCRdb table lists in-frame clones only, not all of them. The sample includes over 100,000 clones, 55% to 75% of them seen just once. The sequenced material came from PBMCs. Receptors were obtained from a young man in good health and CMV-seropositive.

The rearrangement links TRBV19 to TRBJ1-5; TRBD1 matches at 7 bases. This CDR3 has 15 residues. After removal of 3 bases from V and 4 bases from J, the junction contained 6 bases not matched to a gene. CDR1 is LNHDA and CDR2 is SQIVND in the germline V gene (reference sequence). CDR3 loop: CASSMPGQANQPQHF. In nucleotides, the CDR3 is TGTGCCAGTAGTATGCCCGGACAGGCTAATCAGCCCCAGCATTTT.

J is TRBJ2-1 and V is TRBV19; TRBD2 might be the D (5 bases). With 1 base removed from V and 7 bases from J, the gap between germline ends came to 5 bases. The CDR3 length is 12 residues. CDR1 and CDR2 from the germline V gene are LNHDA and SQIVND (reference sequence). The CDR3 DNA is TGTGCCAGTAGTATAGGAGGGAATGAGCAGTTCTTC. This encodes CASSIGGNEQFF.

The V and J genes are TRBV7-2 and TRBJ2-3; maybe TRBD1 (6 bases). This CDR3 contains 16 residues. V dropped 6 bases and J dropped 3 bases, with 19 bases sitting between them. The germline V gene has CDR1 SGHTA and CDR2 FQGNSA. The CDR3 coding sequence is TGTGCCAGCAGTCTATTCTCCGGGACATTTACAGATACGCAGTATTTT. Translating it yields CASSLFSGTFTDTQYF.

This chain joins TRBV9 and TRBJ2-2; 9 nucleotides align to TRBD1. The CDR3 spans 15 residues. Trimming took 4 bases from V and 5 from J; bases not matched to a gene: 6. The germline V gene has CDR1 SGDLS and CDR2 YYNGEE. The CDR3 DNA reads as TGTGCCAGCAGCAACCCGGGACAGGGAACCGGGGAGCTGTTTTTT. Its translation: CASSNPGQGTGELFF.

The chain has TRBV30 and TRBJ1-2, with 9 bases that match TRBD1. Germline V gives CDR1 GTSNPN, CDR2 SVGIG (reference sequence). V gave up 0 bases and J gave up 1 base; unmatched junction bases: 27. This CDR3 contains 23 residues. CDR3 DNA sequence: TGTGCCTGGAGTGTAGAGGTATTCCTGACGGGACAGGGCAGGGGTTCGTATAACTATGGCTACACCTTC. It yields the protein CAWSVEVFLTGQGRGSYNYGYTF.

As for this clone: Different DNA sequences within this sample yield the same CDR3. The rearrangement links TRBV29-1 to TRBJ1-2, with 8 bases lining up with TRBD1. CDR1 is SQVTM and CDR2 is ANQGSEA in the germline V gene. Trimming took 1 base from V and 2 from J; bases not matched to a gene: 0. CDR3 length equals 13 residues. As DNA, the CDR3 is TGCAGCGTTGAAGGACAGGGGAACTATGGCTACACCTTC. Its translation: CSVEGQGNYGYTF.

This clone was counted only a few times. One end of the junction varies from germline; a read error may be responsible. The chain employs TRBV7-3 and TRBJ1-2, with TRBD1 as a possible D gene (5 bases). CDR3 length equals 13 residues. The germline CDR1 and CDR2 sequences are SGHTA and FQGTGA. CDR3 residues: CASRFGGSYGYTF. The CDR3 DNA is TGTGCCAGCCGCTTCGGGGGAAGCTATGGCTACACCTTC.

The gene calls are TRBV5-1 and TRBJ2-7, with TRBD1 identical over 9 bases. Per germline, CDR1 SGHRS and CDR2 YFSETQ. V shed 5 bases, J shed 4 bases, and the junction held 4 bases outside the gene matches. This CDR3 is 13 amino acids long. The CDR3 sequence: CASRPGTGYEQYF. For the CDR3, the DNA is TGCGCCAGCAGGCCCGGGACAGGGTACGAGCAGTACTTC.

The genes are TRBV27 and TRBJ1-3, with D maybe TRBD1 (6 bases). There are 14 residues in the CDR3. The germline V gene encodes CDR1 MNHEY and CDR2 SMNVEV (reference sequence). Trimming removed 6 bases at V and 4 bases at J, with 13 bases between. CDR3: CASSTRGGGNTIYF. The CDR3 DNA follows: TGTGCCAGCAGCACGCGGGGGGGCGGAAACACCATATATTTT.

CDR3 amino acids: CASSSSPREQFF. The DNA of the CDR3 is TGCGCCAGCAGCTCTAGCCCGAGGGAGCAGTTCTTC. V usage is TRBV4-1 and J usage is TRBJ2-1, with D maybe TRBD2 (5 bases). This CDR3 is 12 amino acids long. V lost 5 bases and J lost 10, with 12 bases in between. Germline CDR1 is MGHRA and CDR2 is YSYEKL.

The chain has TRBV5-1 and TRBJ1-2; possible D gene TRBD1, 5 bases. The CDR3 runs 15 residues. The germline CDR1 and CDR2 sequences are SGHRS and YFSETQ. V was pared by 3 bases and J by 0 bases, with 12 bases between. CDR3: CASSSHRRSNYGYTF. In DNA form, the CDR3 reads TGCGCCAGCAGCTCCCACAGGCGATCTAACTATGGCTACACCTTC.

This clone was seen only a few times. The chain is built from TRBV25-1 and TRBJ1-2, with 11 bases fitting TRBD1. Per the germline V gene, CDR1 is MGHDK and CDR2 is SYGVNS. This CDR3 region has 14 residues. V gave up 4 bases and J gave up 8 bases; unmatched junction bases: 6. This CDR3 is CASSGDRGNKGYTF. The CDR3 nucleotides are TGTGCCAGCAGTGGGGACAGGGGGAATAAAGGCTACACCTTC.

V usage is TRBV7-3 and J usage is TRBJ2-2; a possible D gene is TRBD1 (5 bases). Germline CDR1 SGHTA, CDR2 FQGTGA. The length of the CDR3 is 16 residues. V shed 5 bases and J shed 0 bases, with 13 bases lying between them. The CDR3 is CASSRDSVANTGELFF. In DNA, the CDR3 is TGTGCCAGCAGCCGCGACAGCGTCGCGAACACCGGGGAGCTGTTTTTT.

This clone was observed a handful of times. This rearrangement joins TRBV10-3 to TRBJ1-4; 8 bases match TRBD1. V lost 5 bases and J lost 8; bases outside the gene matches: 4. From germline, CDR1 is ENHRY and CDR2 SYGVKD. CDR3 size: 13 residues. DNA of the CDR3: TGTGCCATCAGTCCAGGACAGGGAGAAAAACTGTTTTTT. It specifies CAISPGQGEKLFF.

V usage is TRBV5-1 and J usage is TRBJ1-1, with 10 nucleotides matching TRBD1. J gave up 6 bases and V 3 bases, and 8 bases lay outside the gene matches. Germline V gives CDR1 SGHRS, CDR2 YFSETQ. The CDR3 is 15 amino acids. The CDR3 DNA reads TGCGCCAGCAGCTCTACCGGGACAGGGGTCGCTGAAGCTTTCTTT. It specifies CASSSTGTGVAEAFF.

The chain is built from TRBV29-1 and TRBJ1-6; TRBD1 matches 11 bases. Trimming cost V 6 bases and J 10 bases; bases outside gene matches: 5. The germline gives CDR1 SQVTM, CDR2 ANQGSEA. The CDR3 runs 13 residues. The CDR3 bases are TGCAGCGTCGGACAGGGGGCTAACTCACCCCTCCACTTT. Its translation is CSVGQGANSPLHF.

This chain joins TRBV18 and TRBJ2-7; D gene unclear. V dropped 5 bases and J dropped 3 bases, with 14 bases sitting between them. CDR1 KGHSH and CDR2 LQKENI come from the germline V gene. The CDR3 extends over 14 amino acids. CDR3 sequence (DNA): TGTGCCAGCTCAAGTCGTCGCGACGACTACGAGCAGTACGTC. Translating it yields CASSSRRDDYEQYV.

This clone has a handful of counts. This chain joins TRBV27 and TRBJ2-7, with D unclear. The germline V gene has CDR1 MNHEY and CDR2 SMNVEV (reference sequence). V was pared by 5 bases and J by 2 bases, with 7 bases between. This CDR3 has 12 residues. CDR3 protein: CASSPSAYEQYF. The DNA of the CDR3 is TGTGCCAGCAGTCCCTCTGCCTACGAGCAGTACTTC.

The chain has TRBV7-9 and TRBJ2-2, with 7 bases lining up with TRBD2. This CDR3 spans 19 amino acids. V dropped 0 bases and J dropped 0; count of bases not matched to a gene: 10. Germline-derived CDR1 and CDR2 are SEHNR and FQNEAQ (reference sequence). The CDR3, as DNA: TGTGCCAGCAGCTTAGCGTTTGGGCTAGCGGCCGCGAACACCGGGGAGCTGTTTTTT. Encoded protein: CASSLAFGLAAANTGELFF.

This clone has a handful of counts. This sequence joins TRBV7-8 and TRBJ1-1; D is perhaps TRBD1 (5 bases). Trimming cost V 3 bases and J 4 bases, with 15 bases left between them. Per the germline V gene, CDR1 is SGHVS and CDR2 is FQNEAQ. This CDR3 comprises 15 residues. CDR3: CASSFEKGLRTEAFF. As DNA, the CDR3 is TGTGCCAGCAGCTTCGAGAAGGGGCTCCGCACTGAAGCTTTCTTT.

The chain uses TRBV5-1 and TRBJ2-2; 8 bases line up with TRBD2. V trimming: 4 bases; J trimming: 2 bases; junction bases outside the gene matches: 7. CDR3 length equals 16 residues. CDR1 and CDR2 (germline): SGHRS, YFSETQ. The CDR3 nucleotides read TGCGCCAGCAGCCCCACTAGCGGAACTAACACCGGGGAGCTGTTTTTT. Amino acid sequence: CASSPTSGTNTGELFF.